One and the same sample provided the 29 T cell receptor beta chains below, sequenced in a study of blood T cell repertoires in COVID-19 (dated by TCRdb to about 2020). Libraries were constructed by the immunoSEQ multiplex PCR assay. What TCRdb holds here is the immuneACCESS table cut down to in-frame rearrangements. Part of the clones is not present; checked against another copy, under half of the missing clones reflect an unresolved V gene, and the others are unexplained. The sample records a few hundred thousand clones, around 82% of which are singletons. Around 7% of the sample goes to the ten largest clones. Sequencing was performed on PBMCs or T cells enriched from blood (not recorded which). The source of these receptors is a woman in her thirties or forties with acute COVID-19.

The chain combines TRBV19 with TRBJ1-4; maybe TRBD1 (5 bases). The CDR3 covers 13 residues. Germline assignment: CDR1 LNHDA and CDR2 SQIVND (reference sequence). The V gene lost 4 bases and the J gene lost 7 bases, with 10 bases spanning the gap. The CDR3 DNA is TGTGCCAGTAGTAGGGAGGGGAGTGAAAAACTGTTTTTT. This gives the protein CASSREGSEKLFF.

The chain links TRBV6-4 to TRBJ2-2, with unresolved D. Trimming stripped 2 bases from V and 4 bases from J, with 8 bases between. Germline loops: CDR1 MRHNA, CDR2 SNTAGT. CDR3 length: 14 residues. CDR3 residues: CASSDGRSTGELFF. In DNA, the CDR3 is TGTGCCAGCAGTGACGGTAGAAGCACCGGGGAGCTGTTTTTT.

V is TRBV9 and J is TRBJ2-1; 7 bases match TRBD2. Trimming removed 0 bases from V and 1 base from J; junction bases left unmatched: 7. CDR1 and CDR2 (germline): SGDLS, YYNGEE. This CDR3 is built from 17 residues. This CDR3 is CASSVGGRALSYNEQFF. Here the CDR3 DNA reads TGTGCCAGCAGCGTAGGTGGGAGGGCTCTGTCCTACAATGAGCAGTTCTTC.

This clone occurred once. The rearrangement uses TRBV19 and TRBJ2-7, with TRBD1 matching 8 bases. CDR3 length: 14 amino acids. V shed 3 bases and J 4 bases; nucleotides not matched to a gene: 5. In germline, CDR1 is LNHDA, CDR2 SQIVND (reference sequence). The CDR3 loop is CASSIGGTGYEQYF. The CDR3 coding sequence is TGTGCCAGTAGTATCGGTGGGACAGGTTACGAGCAGTACTTC.

The V and J genes are TRBV30 and TRBJ2-7; D gene unclear. The ends were cut back, 4 bases at V and 2 bases at J, with 9 bases in the middle. CDR1 GTSNPN and CDR2 SVGIG come from the germline V gene (reference sequence). CDR3 length: 12 residues. The CDR3 sequence: CAWTQSAYEQYF. CDR3 nucleotides: TGTGCCTGGACTCAATCGGCCTACGAGCAGTACTTC. Filled out from reference TRBV30 and TRBJ2-7, the complete variable domain reads SQTIHQWPATLVQPVGSPLSLECTVEGTSNPNLYWYRQAAGRGLQLLFYSVGIGQISSEVPQNLSASRPQDRQFILSSKKLLLSDSGFYLCAWTQSAYEQYFGPGTRLTVT.

This chain joins TRBV20-1 and TRBJ1-3, with D unresolved. Looked up from germline, CDR1 is DFQATT and CDR2 is SNEGSKA (reference sequence). The CDR3 extends over 16 amino acids. V lost 3 bases and J 0 bases, leaving 15 bases between the germline ends. Here the CDR3 reads CSASSGRAASGNTIYF. The CDR3 DNA reads TGCAGTGCTAGTTCTGGGAGGGCAGCCTCTGGAAACACCATATATTTT.

The J gene is TRBJ1-1, the V gene TRBV28; perhaps TRBD1 as D (6 bases). V shed 4 bases and J shed 5 bases, with 8 bases lying between them. CDR1 and CDR2 from the germline V gene are MDHEN and SYDVKM. CDR3 length equals 12 residues. This chain's CDR3 is CASSWTVTEAFF. As DNA, the CDR3 is TGTGCCAGCAGTTGGACAGTGACTGAAGCTTTCTTT.

The rearrangement links TRBV7-2 to TRBJ2-3; 11 nucleotides align to TRBD2. The V gene end was trimmed by 6 bases and the J gene end by 4 bases; junction bases not matched to a gene: 9. This CDR3 comprises 16 residues. The germline CDR1 and CDR2 sequences are SGHTA and FQGNSA. The CDR3: CASSLLAGATPDTQYF. The CDR3 DNA reads as TGTGCCAGCAGTTTACTAGCGGGGGCCACGCCAGATACGCAGTATTTT. Drawing the rest from reference TRBV7-2 and TRBJ2-3, the complete variable domain is GAGVSQSPSNKVTEKGKDVELRCDPISGHTALYWYRQSLGQGLEFLIYFQGNSAPDKSGLPSDRFSAERTGGSVSTLTIQRTQQEDSAVYLCASSLLAGATPDTQYFGPGTRLTVL.

The chain carries TRBV6-4 and TRBJ1-1, with no clear D. Between the trimmed V and J ends, which lost 5 bases and 4 bases, there was a span of 11 bases. The CDR3 has 13 residues. Per germline, CDR1 MRHNA and CDR2 SNTAGT. The CDR3 protein is CASSRDSITEAFF. CDR3 nucleotides: TGTGCCAGCAGTCGTGATTCTATCACTGAAGCTTTCTTT.

V gene TRBV5-1 combines with J gene TRBJ2-1, with D perhaps TRBD2 (6 bases). The CDR3 is made up of 14 amino acids. V was pared by 4 bases and J by 8 bases, with 16 bases between. CDR1 SGHRS and CDR2 YFSETQ come from the germline V gene. This chain's CDR3 is CASSPGPRRDEQFF. CDR3 in DNA: TGCGCCAGCAGCCCGGGACCTCGGAGGGATGAGCAGTTCTTC.

The rearrangement links TRBV19 to TRBJ2-1, with D tentatively TRBD1 (6 bases). V was clipped by 2 bases and J by 0 bases, with 11 bases between them. Looked up from germline, CDR1 is LNHDA and CDR2 is SQIVND (reference sequence). This CDR3 has 16 amino acids. The CDR3 coding sequence is TGTGCCAGTAGTATATCGAGGGGGAGCTCCTACAATGAGCAGTTCTTC. Protein sequence: CASSISRGSSYNEQFF.

The rearrangement joins TRBV7-9 to TRBJ1-1; perhaps TRBD1 as D (5 bases). V dropped 1 base and J dropped 3 bases, with 18 bases sitting between them. The CDR3 contains 17 residues. The germline V gene encodes CDR1 SEHNR and CDR2 FQNEAQ (reference sequence). The CDR3 reads CASSLGMGPVKDTEAFF. CDR3 in DNA: TGTGCCAGCAGCTTAGGAATGGGGCCCGTGAAGGACACTGAAGCTTTCTTT.

The gene calls are TRBV5-4 and TRBJ1-3; 9 bases line up with TRBD1. Per the germline V gene, CDR1 is SGHNT and CDR2 is YYREEE (reference sequence). With 3 bases clipped from V and 4 bases from J, the junction kept 2 bases outside the gene matches. CDR3 length: 14 residues. CDR3 region: CASSWGQGGNTIYF. The CDR3 bases are TGTGCCAGCAGCTGGGGACAGGGAGGAAACACCATATATTTT. The entire variable domain, with the rest obtained from reference TRBV5-4 and TRBJ1-3, is as follows: ETGVTQSPTHLIKTRGQQVTLRCSSQSGHNTVSWYQQALGQGPQFIFQYYREEENGRGNFPPRFSGLQFPNYSSELNVNALELDDSALYLCASSWGQGGNTIYFGEGSWLTVV.

This chain links TRBV19 with TRBJ2-7; tentatively, D is TRBD1 (6 bases). Looked up from germline, CDR1 is LNHDA and CDR2 is SQIVND (reference sequence). Trimming removed 0 bases at V and 7 bases at J, with 16 bases between. CDR3 length: 15 residues. DNA of the CDR3: TGTGCCAGTAGTATAGATCGTGACAGGAGAGATGAGCAGTACTTC. This sequence encodes CASSIDRDRRDEQYF.

In DNA, the CDR3 is TGCGCCAGCAGCCAGGGCACCGGGACTAGCGGTCAGGACGAGCAGTACTTC. Its translation is CASSQGTGTSGQDEQYF. V is TRBV4-1 and J is TRBJ2-7; TRBD2 aligns across 11 bases. Germline CDR1 and CDR2: MGHRA and YSYEKL. Losses at the gene ends were 3 bases for V and 5 bases for J; bases not matched to a gene: 12. This CDR3 has 17 residues.

The rearrangement joins TRBV28 to TRBJ1-1; the D is unclear. CDR1 and CDR2 from the germline V gene are MDHEN and SYDVKM. V gave up 7 bases and J gave up 1 base, with 7 bases separating them. The CDR3 has 12 amino acids. The chain's CDR3 is CASTKANTEAFF. CDR3 sequence (DNA): TGTGCCAGCACCAAAGCGAACACTGAAGCTTTCTTT.

The chain uses TRBV10-3 and TRBJ1-5; no clear D gene. The V end was cut by 3 bases, the J end by 7 bases, with 16 bases between. The germline V gene has CDR1 ENHRY and CDR2 SYGVKD. The CDR3 is 15 residues long. DNA of the CDR3: TGTGCCATCAGTGAAAGGGTGAGGGAGGGCCAGCCCCAGCATTTT. Translated, it gives CAISERVREGQPQHF.

The chain links TRBV28 to TRBJ2-4, with 9 bases matching TRBD2. The CDR3 runs to 17 residues. Germline-derived CDR1 and CDR2 are MDHEN and SYDVKM. The junction had 9 bases not matched to a gene; V was cut back by 5 bases and J by 1 base. The CDR3 region has the DNA TGTGCCAGCAGTACCTACGGGACTAGCCCCGCCAAAAACATTCAGTACTTC. It encodes CASSTYGTSPAKNIQYF.

V gene TRBV7-8 combines with J gene TRBJ2-2; 8 nucleotides align to TRBD1. From germline, CDR1 is SGHVS and CDR2 FQNEAQ. J lost 3 bases, V lost 5 bases, and 8 bases had no gene match. The CDR3 covers 16 residues. CDR3 protein: CASSTTGTGDTGELFF. CDR3 DNA: TGTGCCAGCAGCACCACCGGGACAGGAGACACCGGGGAGCTGTTTTTT.

The chain recombines TRBV18 with TRBJ2-7; unclear D gene. The CDR3 has 11 amino acids. The germline V gene has CDR1 KGHSH and CDR2 LQKENI. V lost 6 bases to trimming and J lost 6 bases, with 9 bases between them. The CDR3 here is CASSAAGEQYF. CDR3 DNA sequence: TGTGCCAGCTCGGCGGCTGGCGAGCAGTACTTC.

This clone was detected only once. The chain employs TRBV29-1 and TRBJ2-7; possible D gene TRBD2, 5 bases. There are 13 residues in the CDR3. Looked up from germline, CDR1 is SQVTM and CDR2 is ANQGSEA. The germline V and J ends were trimmed by 0 bases and 4 bases, with 10 bases remaining between them. The CDR3 region is CSVEDLRGYEQYF. Written as DNA, the CDR3 is TGCAGCGTTGAAGATCTTCGGGGTTACGAGCAGTACTTC.

The J gene is TRBJ2-2, the V gene TRBV7-3; maybe TRBD1 (6 bases). The CDR3 spans 15 residues. Trimming shortened V by 5 bases and J by 2 bases, and 12 bases separated the two germline ends. Germline V gene sequence: CDR1 SGHTA, CDR2 FQGTGA. Here the CDR3 DNA reads TGTGCCAGCAGCCCCGACAGGCTTAACACCGGGGAGCTGTTTTTT. This codes for CASSPDRLNTGELFF.

This rearrangement joins TRBV3-1 (or the pseudogene TRBV3-2) to TRBJ1-1, with D possibly TRBD1 on 6 matching bases. Germline CDR1 LGHDT, CDR2 YNNKEL (reference sequence). The V gene lost 0 bases and the J gene lost 1 base, with 9 bases spanning the gap. The CDR3 sequence is 15 residues long. The CDR3 reads CASSQDGQTNTEAFF. The CDR3 region has the DNA TGTGCCAGCAGCCAAGATGGACAGACGAACACTGAAGCTTTCTTT.

This clone was recorded a few times. The chain combines TRBV24-1 with TRBJ1-1; the D gene is possibly TRBD1 (6 bases). Germline CDR1 is KGHDR and CDR2 is SFDVKD. This CDR3 contains 13 residues. V lost 4 bases, J lost 3 bases, and 8 bases lay in between. CDR3 nucleotides: TGTGCCACCAGTGACCGGACAGACACTGAAGCTTTCTTT. Amino acid sequence: CATSDRTDTEAFF.

The genes are TRBV4-3 and TRBJ1-2, with 9 bases matching TRBD1. V shed 4 bases and J 8 bases; nucleotides not matched to a gene: 17. The germline V gene has CDR1 LGHNA and CDR2 YSLEER. The CDR3 extends over 17 amino acids. CDR3 nucleotide sequence: TGCGCCAGCAGCCCCACGGGACAGGGAATACCTCTGTCGGGCTACACCTTC. This codes for CASSPTGQGIPLSGYTF.

This rearrangement joins TRBV18 to TRBJ2-5, with a weak D call TRBD1 (5 bases). This CDR3 contains 14 residues. Germline V gene data show CDR1 as KGHSH and CDR2 as LQKENI. The V gene lost 2 bases and the J gene lost 5 bases, with 12 bases spanning the gap. The CDR3 spells CASSPGLAGETQYF. CDR3 in DNA: TGTGCCAGCTCACCAGGCCTCGCAGGGGAGACCCAGTACTTC. The full variable domain, rest sourced from reference TRBV18 and TRBJ2-5, is NAGVMQNPRHLVRRRGQEARLRCSPMKGHSHVYWYRQLPEEGLKFMVYLQKENIIDESGMPKERFSAEFPKEGPSILRIQQVVRGDSAAYFCASSPGLAGETQYFGPGTRLLVL.

J is TRBJ2-7 and V is TRBV7-6; possible D gene TRBD2, 5 bases. V lost 7 bases to trimming and J lost 1 base, with 8 bases between them. The germline gives CDR1 SGHVS, CDR2 FNYEAQ. This CDR3 is built from 12 residues. The CDR3 bases are TGTGCCAGCACCACGGGATCCTACGAGCAGTACTTC. This codes for CASTTGSYEQYF.

The sample holds a few counts of this clone. The chain is built from TRBV5-6 and TRBJ2-6; TRBD1 matches at 8 bases. The CDR3 has 14 amino acids. After removal of 5 bases from V and 2 bases from J, the junction contained 0 bases not matched to a gene. Germline V gene sequence: CDR1 SGHDT, CDR2 YYEEEE. CDR3 residues: CASRGQAGANVLTF. The CDR3 region has the DNA TGTGCCAGCAGGGGACAGGCTGGGGCCAACGTCCTGACTTTC.

This clone was seen a single time. The CDR3 sequence is CASSSLSVSGMYNEQFF. CDR3 DNA sequence: TGCGCCAGCAGCTCCTTATCGGTTAGCGGGATGTACAATGAGCAGTTCTTC. This rearrangement joins TRBV5-1 to TRBJ2-1; TRBD2 matches at 8 bases. Germline CDR1 reads SGHRS; CDR2 reads YFSETQ. The J segment lost 4 bases and the V segment lost 3 bases, leaving 12 bases of the junction unmatched. The CDR3 has 17 amino acids.